The next 8 T cell receptor beta chains were all read from a single sample in a study of blood T cells in healthy people across ages. The second PCR ran 7 to 11 cycles with a sample-barcoded 5' primer and J-beta primers. In TCRdb, the 5' RACE reads were re-called with MiXCR into one record per CDR3 protein. This sample yields 850,000 to 950,000 distinct CDR3 sequences, of which less than 35% are seen a single time; 15% to 20% belongs to the top ten. Sequences were obtained from blood. The receptors shown here come from an elderly woman in good health.

This clonotype was picked up many times. This chain connects TRBV5-1 to TRBJ2-3; D possibly matches TRBD1 or TRBD2 (5 bases each). Germline CDR1 is SGHRS and CDR2 is YFSETQ. The CDR3 runs 13 residues. The V and J ends lost 2 bases and 6 bases respectively, with 10 bases between them. CDR3 bases: TGCGCCAGCAGCTTTGGGGGAAAGGATACGCAGTATTTT. Protein sequence: CASSFGGKDTQYF.

About this clonotype itself: A read error may explain this, as a much larger clone is one base away. The chain combines TRBV4-3 with TRBJ1-4; 8 nucleotides match TRBD1. The CDR3 runs to 15 residues. Germline assignment: CDR1 LGHNA and CDR2 YSLEER. This CDR3 reads CASGHPGQGNEKLFF. CDR3 coding DNA: TGCGCCAGCGGCCACCCAGGACAGGGAAATGAAAAACTGTTTTTT.

The chain employs TRBV11-2 and TRBJ2-5, with D uncertain. This CDR3 has 14 residues. Trimming shortened V by 1 base and J by 2 bases, and 8 bases separated the two germline ends. Looked up from germline, CDR1 is SGHAT and CDR2 is FQNNGV. As DNA, the CDR3 is TGTGCCAGCAGCTTAGTGCAGTTTCAAGAGACCCAGTACTTC. Its translation: CASSLVQFQETQYF.

This clonotype has just a few counts. A much bigger clone sits one base away, suggesting this may be a read error. This chain uses TRBV10-1 with TRBJ2-7; no definite D call. The CDR3 runs 13 residues. Germline V lookup: CDR1 WNHNN, CDR2 SYGVQD (reference sequence). DNA of the CDR3: TGCGCCTGCAGTGAGTCGGAAGGCTACGAGCAGTACTTC. Translating gives CACSESEGYEQYF.

This clonotype was recorded many times. The J gene is TRBJ2-1, the V gene TRBV9; possible D gene TRBD1, 5 bases. The CDR3 is 15 amino acids. Germline-derived CDR1 and CDR2 are SGDLS and YYNGEE. V shed 0 bases and J shed 5 bases, with 12 bases lying between them. CDR3 residues: CASSVGQIVNNEQFF. CDR3 DNA sequence: TGTGCCAGCAGCGTAGGACAGATCGTGAACAATGAGCAGTTCTTC.

Details on this clonotype: This may be a read error: a much more frequent sequence differs by one nucleotide. The chain links TRBV14 to TRBJ2-3; D not certain. Germline loops: CDR1 SGHDN, CDR2 FVKESK. The CDR3 extends over 15 amino acids. The V and J ends lost 4 bases and 8 bases respectively, with 19 bases between them. As DNA, the CDR3 is TGTGCCAGCAGCCCCGACCTAATGACTCATGGTACGCAGTATTTT. Amino acids: CASSPDLMTHGTQYF.

The chain uses TRBV28 and TRBJ1-5; 7 bases align to TRBD1. V lost 6 bases and J lost 6; bases outside the gene matches: 2. Germline V gene data show CDR1 as MDHEN and CDR2 as SYDVKM. CDR3 length: 12 residues. The DNA for the CDR3 is TGTGCCAGCAGACAGGGGTCTCAGCCCCAGCATTTT. It is translated as CASRQGSQPQHF.

This clonotype was counted between two and nine times. The chain combines TRBV28 with TRBJ2-2, with D possibly TRBD2 on 6 matching bases. CDR1 MDHEN and CDR2 SYDVKM come from the germline V gene. Trimming removed 7 bases at V and 4 bases at J, with 13 bases between. This CDR3 spans 14 amino acids. The CDR3 DNA follows: TGTGCCAGCAACGTTCGGAGGGTCACCGGGGAGCTGTTTTTT. This gives the protein CASNVRRVTGELFF. Full variable domain (outside the CDR3, taken from reference TRBV28 and TRBJ2-2): DVKVTQSSRYLVKRTGEKVFLECVQDMDHENMFWYRQDPGLGLRLIYFSYDVKMKEKGDIPEGYSVSREKKERFSLILESASTNQTSMYLCASNVRRVTGELFFGEGSRLTVL.